The 18 T cell receptor beta chains in this list originate from one sample, sequenced in a study of blood T cell repertoires in COVID-19. Measured with immunoSEQ multiplex PCR; TCRdb has only the in-frame clones, and not every one. The table has approximately 350,000 clones, approximately 88% seen once. Material for sequencing was peripheral blood. All receptors come from a man between 40 and 49 years old with acute or convalescent COVID-19.

In this sample, this clone turned up once. The V and J genes are TRBV19 and TRBJ2-6; maybe TRBD2 (5 bases). Germline CDR1 and CDR2: LNHDA and SQIVND (reference sequence). Trimming shortened V by 3 bases and J by 1 base, and 13 bases separated the two germline ends. The CDR3 length is 17 residues. CDR3 in amino acids: CASSILSGGSGANVLTF. In DNA form, the CDR3 reads TGTGCCAGTAGTATTCTTTCCGGCGGGTCTGGGGCCAACGTCCTGACTTTC.

The genes are TRBV28 and TRBJ1-2; TRBD1 agrees at 11 bases. The trim removed 6 bases at V and 7 bases at J, leaving 4 bases unmatched. Germline values: CDR1 MDHEN, CDR2 SYDVKM. The CDR3 covers 13 residues. The chain's CDR3 is CASSVGTGGGYTF. For the CDR3, the DNA is TGTGCCAGCAGCGTAGGGACAGGGGGTGGCTACACCTTC.

The rearrangement links TRBV15 to TRBJ1-1; 8 nucleotides agree with TRBD1. The CDR3 is made up of 13 amino acids. The V and J ends lost 5 bases and 10 bases, in that order; junction bases with no gene match: 9. In germline, CDR1 is LNHNV, CDR2 YYDKDF (reference sequence). For the CDR3, the DNA is TGTGCCACCAGCCCCGACGGACAGGGTGGAGCTTTCTTT. Translated, it gives CATSPDGQGGAFF.

The chain couples TRBV28 to TRBJ1-1; 7 positions agree with TRBD1. V shed 4 bases, J shed 5 bases, and the junction held 16 bases outside the gene matches. The V gene's germline CDR1 is MDHEN and CDR2 SYDVKM. CDR3 length: 17 residues. Here the CDR3 DNA reads TGTGCCAGCAGTTCTCATAGGGGATGGACAGGTGGAACTGAAGCTTTCTTT. Translated: CASSSHRGWTGGTEAFF.

This clone was detected only a few times. The J gene is TRBJ1-5, the V gene TRBV5-8; D remains ambiguous. The CDR3 covers 20 residues. In germline, CDR1 is SGHTS, CDR2 YDEGEE. Deletions cut 0 bases from V and 2 bases from J, with 24 bases between. The CDR3 nucleotides are TGTGCCAGCAGCTTGGGGTGGTCATATTCTGACCAGCGCGGCAATCAGCCCCAGCATTTT. Translation gives CASSLGWSYSDQRGNQPQHF.

The gene calls are TRBV19 and TRBJ2-7, with D perhaps TRBD2 (7 bases). In germline, CDR1 is LNHDA, CDR2 SQIVND (reference sequence). V lost 3 bases to trimming and J lost 6 bases, with 18 bases between them. There are 15 residues in the CDR3. The CDR3 loop reads CASSIGRGARAEQYF. CDR3 DNA sequence: TGTGCCAGTAGTATCGGACGGGGGGCGCGGGCCGAGCAGTACTTC.

The rearrangement uses TRBV7-2 and TRBJ2-3; 12 bases fit TRBD2. V was pared by 1 base and J by 5 bases, with 10 bases of the junction left unmatched. Germline lookup yields CDR1 SGHTA and CDR2 FQGNSA. There are 18 residues in the CDR3. The DNA for the CDR3 is TGTGCCAGCAGCTTAGAATCCCTAGCGGGGGGGCCTGAAGATACGCAGTATTTT. This encodes CASSLESLAGGPEDTQYF. The variable domain in full, with the rest retrieved from reference TRBV7-2 and TRBJ2-3, is GAGVSQSPSNKVTEKGKDVELRCDPISGHTALYWYRQSLGQGLEFLIYFQGNSAPDKSGLPSDRFSAERTGGSVSTLTIQRTQQEDSAVYLCASSLESLAGGPEDTQYFGPGTRLTVL.

The chain is built from TRBV4-1 and TRBJ2-5, with 8 bases aligning to TRBD2. The CDR3 runs 17 residues. V was clipped by 1 base and J by 5 bases; unmatched bases: 12. Germline V gives CDR1 MGHRA, CDR2 YSYEKL. CDR3 in DNA: TGCGCCAGCAGCCAAGCAGCGGGGGACCCCCGGGGGGAGACCCAGTACTTC. Its protein product is CASSQAAGDPRGETQYF.

The chain has TRBV3-1 (or the pseudogene TRBV3-2) and TRBJ1-3; 7 bases match TRBD1. CDR1 LGHDT and CDR2 YNNKEL come from the germline V gene (reference sequence). V shed 2 bases, J shed 4 bases, and the junction held 5 bases outside the gene matches. This CDR3 region has 15 residues. CDR3 DNA: TGTGCCAGCAGCCAAACAGGGGAACGGGGAAACACCATATATTTT. It yields the protein CASSQTGERGNTIYF.

The rearrangement joins TRBV19 to TRBJ2-7, with TRBD1 matching 7 bases. Germline-derived CDR1 and CDR2 are LNHDA and SQIVND (reference sequence). This CDR3 is 11 amino acids long. The CDR3 coding sequence is TGTTCGACAGGGAACGTTGACGAGCAGTACTTC. It encodes CSTGNVDEQYF.

CDR3: CASSVLEGGSPTGELFF. In nucleotides, the CDR3 is TGTGCCAGTAGTGTATTGGAAGGGGGCAGTCCGACCGGGGAGCTGTTTTTT. V and J are TRBV19 and TRBJ2-2, with TRBD1 matching over 7 bases. CDR1 and CDR2 from the germline V gene are LNHDA and SQIVND (reference sequence). The CDR3 contains 17 residues. J was trimmed by 5 bases and V by 5 bases; bases with no gene match: 14.

This clone was seen only once. CDR3 DNA sequence: TGTGCCAGCAGTCCCAGTGGGGGGAATCAGGGATCGAATGGCTACACCTTC. It yields the protein CASSPSGGNQGSNGYTF. The V gene is TRBV27, the J gene TRBJ1-2; TRBD1 is a possible D gene (5 bases). The CDR3 spans 17 residues. Germline CDR1 is MNHEY and CDR2 is SMNVEV (reference sequence). V lost 5 bases to trimming and J lost 6 bases, with 25 bases between them.

This clone was recorded once. This chain connects TRBV2 to TRBJ1-6, with a tentative D call TRBD1 (5 bases). Germline V gives CDR1 SNHLY, CDR2 FYNNEI. This CDR3 is 15 amino acids long. Between the trimmed V and J ends, which lost 11 bases and 7 bases, there was a span of 21 bases. The CDR3 DNA reads TGTGCCGGATGGGGACTTACTGACTCGAATTCACCCCTCCACTTT. Protein sequence: CAGWGLTDSNSPLHF.

This chain uses TRBV30 with TRBJ2-3; the match to TRBD2 covers 7 bases. CDR1 is GTSNPN and CDR2 is SVGIG in the germline V gene (reference sequence). The CDR3 runs to 15 residues. Trimming at V came to 4 bases and at J to 4 bases, leaving 11 bases not matched to a gene. The CDR3 sequence is CAWNPRGSLPDTQYF. The CDR3 bases are TGTGCCTGGAACCCTCGCGGGAGCCTCCCAGATACGCAGTATTTT.

The chain combines TRBV9 with TRBJ2-1; D not resolved. The CDR3 sequence is 15 residues long. CDR1 is SGDLS and CDR2 is YYNGEE in the germline V gene. V lost 0 bases and J lost 7, with 14 bases in between. The CDR3 sequence: CASSVAGNGVNEQFF. Written as DNA, the CDR3 is TGTGCCAGCAGCGTAGCTGGAAACGGAGTGAATGAGCAGTTCTTC.

The gene calls are TRBV28 and TRBJ2-1, with D tentatively TRBD2 (6 bases). Germline values: CDR1 MDHEN, CDR2 SYDVKM. The CDR3 is 13 residues long. V was shortened by 5 bases and J by 7 bases, with 12 bases between the two germline ends. The DNA for the CDR3 is TGTGCCAGCAGTCAGCCTAGCGCTAATGAGCAGTTCTTC. Translating it yields CASSQPSANEQFF. The full variable domain, its missing parts supplied by reference TRBV28 and TRBJ2-1, is DVKVTQSSRYLVKRTGEKVFLECVQDMDHENMFWYRQDPGLGLRLIYFSYDVKMKEKGDIPEGYSVSREKKERFSLILESASTNQTSMYLCASSQPSANEQFFGPGTRLTVL.

This clone has more than one count but fewer than ten. This chain links TRBV5-1 with TRBJ1-2; the D is unclear. Germline CDR1 SGHRS, CDR2 YFSETQ. The V end lost 0 bases, the J end lost 4 bases, and 16 bases lay between the germline ends. The CDR3 has 16 residues. The CDR3 DNA sequence: TGCGCCAGCAGCTTGGTTCAGGCGACGGCCGGCTATGGCTACACCTTC. Protein: CASSLVQATAGYGYTF.

The CDR3 bases are TGTGCCAGCAGCCAAGATCTTCTAGCGGGGGTAAAGACCCAGTACTTC. Translation: CASSQDLLAGVKTQYF. V is TRBV3-1 (or the pseudogene TRBV3-2) and J is TRBJ2-5, with TRBD2 matching 10 bases. The CDR3 totals 16 residues. V shed 0 bases, J shed 6 bases, and the junction held 7 bases outside the gene matches. The germline V gene encodes CDR1 LGHDT and CDR2 YNNKEL (reference sequence).